One sample yielded the 27 T cell receptor beta chains listed below, sequenced in a study of metastatic and nonmetastatic thyroid tumors. Ahead of thyroid surgery, no patient had received treatment of any kind. With MiXCR, TCRdb called clones anew from the PCR reads. The sample yields about 52,000 clones, 17% seen once. Sequenced material: blood. These receptors all stem from a female donor with papillary thyroid cancer or a benign thyroid nodule (not recorded which). Some clones in this sample may be carry-over from other donors' samples.

The CDR3 loop is CASPTSGGYYEQYF. The DNA of the CDR3 is TGCGCCAGTCCGACTAGCGGGGGCTACTACGAGCAGTACTTC. The V gene is TRBV4-3, the J gene TRBJ2-7, with 12 bases identical to TRBD2. The J segment lost 3 bases and the V segment lost 9 bases, leaving 6 bases of the junction unmatched. The CDR3 has 14 amino acids. CDR1 and CDR2 (germline): LGHNA, YSLEER.

This clone came up a few times. This chain links TRBV12-5 with TRBJ2-5, with D possibly matching TRBD2 (5 bases). Germline CDR1 is LGHNT and CDR2 is FRNRAP. CDR3 length: 15 amino acids. V lost 4 bases and J lost 3, with 15 bases in between. The CDR3 DNA is TGTGCTAGTGGTTCGGTCCTGGACTCAAAAGAGACCCAGTACTTC. This codes for CASGSVLDSKETQYF.

In this sample, this clone turned up a few times. The chain is built from TRBV6-5 and TRBJ1-2, with 9 bases fitting TRBD1. Germline CDR1 and CDR2: MNHEY and SVGAGI. V trimming: 6 bases; J trimming: 7 bases; junction bases outside the gene matches: 15. The CDR3 loop spans 16 amino acids. The CDR3 DNA reads TGTGCCAGCAGCGGACAGGGGCGACCTCTGTCCTGTGGCTACACCTTC. This codes for CASSGQGRPLSCGYTF.

The gene calls are TRBV20-1 and TRBJ2-7; TRBD2 agrees at 7 bases. The germline CDR1 and CDR2 sequences are DFQATT and SNEGSKA (reference sequence). V lost 6 bases to trimming and J lost 2 bases; unmatched junction nucleotides: 10. CDR3 size: 14 residues. CDR3 loop: CSAAGAYPAYEQYF. Written as DNA, the CDR3 is TGCAGTGCGGCGGGAGCGTATCCGGCCTACGAGCAGTACTTC.

This clone was found once. The chain combines TRBV9 with TRBJ1-1, with D perhaps TRBD1 (5 bases). This CDR3 spans 13 amino acids. Germline V gene lookup returns CDR1 SGDLS and CDR2 YYNGEE. V lost 0 bases and J lost 7, with 10 bases in between. The CDR3 coding sequence is TGTGCCAGCAGCGTAGGGCAGGGAGGTGAAGCTTTCTTT. This encodes CASSVGQGGEAFF.

Ten or more counts support this clone. This chain joins TRBV3-1 and TRBJ1-2; 9 bases match TRBD1. The CDR3 has 15 amino acids. The V gene end was trimmed by 0 bases and the J gene end by 6 bases; junction bases not matched to a gene: 5. The germline V gene has CDR1 LGHDT and CDR2 YNNKEL (reference sequence). CDR3 residues: CASSQDPRTGDGYTF. CDR3 DNA sequence: TGTGCCAGCAGCCAAGATCCTAGGACAGGGGATGGCTACACCTTC.

This clone was counted at least ten times. V is TRBV5-8 and J is TRBJ2-1; D gene unclear. The CDR3 sequence is 14 residues long. V was trimmed by 2 bases and J by 4 bases, leaving 10 bases between them. Germline lookup yields CDR1 SGHTS and CDR2 YDEGEE. CDR3: CASSFFAAYNEQFF. The DNA for the CDR3 is TGTGCCAGCAGCTTCTTTGCGGCATACAATGAGCAGTTCTTC.

This clone has ten or more counts. The rearrangement uses TRBV27 and TRBJ2-2; D is uncertain. CDR1 and CDR2 from the germline V gene are MNHEY and SMNVEV (reference sequence). Trimming left V 2 bases short and J 2 bases short, with 6 bases between. The length of the CDR3 is 14 residues. The CDR3 DNA reads as TGTGCCAGCAGTTTACAAGGAAACACCGGGGAGCTGTTTTTT. Translated, it gives CASSLQGNTGELFF.

This clone was counted ten times or more. The CDR3 loop reads CASSVTGNYGYTF. The CDR3 bases are TGTGCCAGCAGCGTGACAGGGAACTATGGCTACACCTTC. The gene calls are TRBV9 and TRBJ1-2; 7 nucleotides align to TRBD1. Germline-derived CDR1 and CDR2 are SGDLS and YYNGEE. Germline trimming cut 2 bases from V and 2 bases from J; bases unmatched to any gene: 0. CDR3 length equals 13 residues.

The V and J genes are TRBV30 and TRBJ2-7, with TRBD2 matching over 7 bases. CDR1 and CDR2 (germline): GTSNPN, SVGIG (reference sequence). V lost 4 bases to trimming and J lost 2 bases; unmatched junction nucleotides: 8. The CDR3 length is 14 residues. For the CDR3, the DNA is TGTGCCTGGACCCCCCCGGCGGGAGCCTACGAGCAGTACTTC. Its translation: CAWTPPAGAYEQYF.

This clone came up many times. This sequence joins TRBV5-1 and TRBJ2-5; D possibly corresponds to TRBD1 (6 bases). The CDR3 loop spans 17 amino acids. Looked up from germline, CDR1 is SGHRS and CDR2 is YFSETQ. Trimming removed 4 bases from V and 3 bases from J, with 22 bases in between. This CDR3 is CASSVLLTRGKKETQYF. CDR3 nucleotides: TGCGCCAGCAGCGTTCTACTTACCAGGGGAAAAAAAGAGACCCAGTACTTC.

This clone showed up many times. The chain uses TRBV10-3 and TRBJ2-6, with 9 bases that match TRBD1. The CDR3 extends over 17 amino acids. Germline V CDR1 and CDR2: ENHRY, SYGVKD. Trimming at V came to 9 bases and at J to 2 bases, leaving 11 bases not matched to a gene. This chain's CDR3 is CAIQPGQGLAGANVLTF. The CDR3 DNA reads TGTGCCATACAACCGGGACAGGGATTGGCTGGGGCCAACGTCCTGACTTTC.

Concerning this clone itself: This may come from a read error, since a much larger clone is one base off. The same CDR3 also results from other DNA sequences found in this sample. The V and J genes are TRBV30 and TRBJ1-1; weak D call: TRBD1 (5 bases). In germline, CDR1 is GTSNPN, CDR2 SVGIG (reference sequence). The CDR3 sequence is 10 residues long. CDR3 sequence (DNA): TGCGCCTGGGGCAGGAATGAAGCTTTCTTT. This translates into CAWGRNEAFF.

This clone is classed as medium-sized. The rearrangement links TRBV6-1 to TRBJ1-5; maybe TRBD1 (5 bases). Germline V gene sequence: CDR1 MNHNS, CDR2 SASEGT. The CDR3 runs 16 residues. The germline V and J ends were trimmed by 3 bases and 6 bases, with 18 bases remaining between them. As DNA, the CDR3 is TGTGCCAGCAGTGACCTTCCGGAGGGCGGGGGTCAGCCCCAGCATTTT. Its translation is CASSDLPEGGGQPQHF.

This rearrangement joins TRBV12-3 or TRBV12-4 to TRBJ2-1; the D is unclear. The CDR3 has 13 amino acids. Trimming removed 8 bases from V and 7 bases from J, with 15 bases in between. The CDR3 DNA follows: TGTGCCAGCGAGCCCTCCGACCTTAATGAGCAGTTCTTC. This translates into CASEPSDLNEQFF.

This clone was picked up many times. The chain carries TRBV3-1 and TRBJ2-7, with D possibly matching TRBD2 (5 bases). Germline loops: CDR1 LGHDT, CDR2 YNNKEL (reference sequence). V lost 4 bases and J 1 base, leaving 17 bases between the germline ends. The CDR3 loop spans 16 amino acids. The CDR3 spells CASSRSSAVLSYEQYF. CDR3 nucleotide sequence: TGTGCCAGCAGCCGTTCTTCAGCGGTACTGTCCTACGAGCAGTACTTC.

This clone showed up many times. A junction boundary mismatches the germline segment, possibly from a read error. V usage is TRBV29-1 and J usage is TRBJ2-3; D unresolved. Germline CDR1 is SQVTM and CDR2 is ANQGSEA. The CDR3 covers 13 residues. The CDR3 region is CSDTTQLTNTQYF. CDR3 DNA sequence: TGCAGCGACACTACCCAACTCACAAATACGCAGTATTTT.

Judged by abundance, this clone is medium-sized. The chain has TRBV6-1 and TRBJ1-2, with 7 bases lining up with TRBD1. Losses at the gene ends were 5 bases for V and 4 bases for J; bases not matched to a gene: 10. Germline assignment: CDR1 MNHNS and CDR2 SASEGT. The CDR3 runs to 15 residues. CDR3 residues: CASSSQGGGSYGYTF. The CDR3 DNA follows: TGTGCCAGCAGTTCCCAGGGGGGCGGGTCCTATGGCTACACCTTC.

This clone has a count of ten or more. This chain links TRBV6-1 with TRBJ2-5; 9 nucleotides align to TRBD2. The CDR3 consists of 15 residues. Germline-derived CDR1 and CDR2 are MNHNS and SASEGT. The junction had 4 bases not matched to a gene; V was cut back by 1 base and J by 4 bases. Here the CDR3 reads CASSEVAGDLETQYF. The CDR3, as DNA: TGTGCCAGCAGTGAAGTAGCGGGAGATTTAGAGACCCAGTACTTC.

This clone has a count of ten or more. The chain joins TRBV4-1 to TRBJ1-1; D gene uncertain. CDR3 size: 13 residues. The V gene lost 1 base and the J gene lost 4 bases, with 7 bases spanning the gap. Germline loops: CDR1 MGHRA, CDR2 YSYEKL. CDR3 bases: TGCGCCAGCAGCCAAGCCCGGACCACTGAAGCTTTCTTT. Its protein is CASSQARTTEAFF.

This clone appeared a few times. The chain is built from TRBV19 and TRBJ1-5; D unclear. The CDR3 totals 15 residues. CDR1 is LNHDA and CDR2 is SQIVND in the germline V gene (reference sequence). V was pared by 3 bases and J by 2 bases, with 11 bases between. The CDR3 DNA follows: TGTGCCAGTAGTATGGTGTTGGGAGGCAATCAGCCCCAGCATTTT. Amino acid sequence: CASSMVLGGNQPQHF.

A single count supports this clone. This chain uses TRBV20-1 with TRBJ2-7; 9 positions agree with TRBD1. V was clipped by 3 bases and J by 7 bases; unmatched bases: 13. Germline-derived CDR1 and CDR2 are DFQATT and SNEGSKA (reference sequence). This CDR3 contains 15 residues. This CDR3 reads CSASQHSRQGVEQYF. As DNA, the CDR3 is TGCAGTGCTAGCCAGCACAGTAGACAGGGGGTAGAGCAGTACTTC.

Note on this clone: A single base separates this from a much larger clone, so it may be a read error. The rearrangement uses TRBV29-1 and TRBJ1-5; D gene ambiguous. Germline V CDR1 and CDR2: SQVTM, ANQGSEA. V gave up 6 bases and J gave up 3 bases, with 12 bases separating them. The CDR3 runs 13 residues. CDR3: CSVGGDNNQPQHF. In nucleotides, the CDR3 is TGCAGCGTAGGAGGAGATAACAATCAGCCCCAGCATTTT.

This clone has a count of ten or more. The rearrangement links TRBV6-4 to TRBJ2-1, with D possibly TRBD2 on 6 matching bases. Trimming pared 0 bases from V and 0 bases from J, leaving 9 bases between. This CDR3 has 16 amino acids. The V gene's germline CDR1 is MRHNA and CDR2 SNTAGT. CDR3 sequence: CASSDSRRGSYNEQFF. The CDR3 DNA reads TGTGCCAGCAGTGACTCGAGGCGGGGCTCCTACAATGAGCAGTTCTTC.

This chain uses TRBV20-1 with TRBJ2-7; D could derive from TRBD1 or TRBD2 (6 bases each). Germline V lookup: CDR1 DFQATT, CDR2 SNEGSKA (reference sequence). This CDR3 has 13 residues. CDR3 sequence reads: CPEESGASYEQYF. CDR3 sequence (DNA): TGCCCAGAGGAGTCGGGGGCGAGCTACGAGCAGTACTTC.

At least ten counts were recorded for this clone. The chain couples TRBV20-1 to TRBJ2-3; 9 bases agree with TRBD2. J lost 2 bases, V lost 6 bases, and 15 bases had no gene match. This CDR3 has 17 residues. Germline V CDR1 and CDR2: DFQATT, SNEGSKA (reference sequence). CDR3 region: CSALGLARHHNTDTQYF. As DNA, the CDR3 is TGCAGTGCGCTAGGACTAGCGAGGCACCATAACACAGATACGCAGTATTTT.

This clone has a handful of counts. Germline is not matched at one junction end, which may reflect a read error. The chain carries TRBV6-1 and TRBJ2-7; maybe TRBD2 (5 bases). This CDR3 has 15 residues. Germline CDR1 MNHNS, CDR2 SASEGT. CDR3 nucleotides: TGTGCCATCAGTATCCGTTACGGGATCCCCTACGAGCAGTACTTC. It codes for CAISIRYGIPYEQYF.